The T cell receptor beta chain under discussion was sequenced for a study of Ad26.COV2.S vaccination and SARS-CoV-2 variants. The overall study: In the COV1001 trial, the donor was in the Ad26.COV2.S arm.

Notes on the study in general: Vaccine and placebo recipients had comparable breadth of non-spike TCRs.

Worth noting for this clone: What it binds is unknown.

Generated by immunoSEQ multiplex PCR, the TCRdb table keeps only in-frame clones and is missing some. Of about 400,000 clones listed, more than 75% were seen once; the top ten hold 3.6%. The V gene's germline CDR1 is LGHDT and CDR2 YNNKEL (reference sequence). The V and J ends lost 1 base and 4 bases respectively, with 7 bases between them. This CDR3 comprises 14 residues. Treatment: about 20 received Ad26.COV2.S at low or high dose, single or two shots; five or six received placebo; per-sample allocation not given. Sample collection was performed on day 63 after the first vaccine or placebo injection. It was an adult aged 18-55 years in Boston who was the donor.

The V and J genes are TRBV3-1 (or the pseudogene TRBV3-2) and TRBJ2-2, with D perhaps assigned TRBD1 or TRBD2 (5 bases each). This receptor was taken from a person between 18 and 59 years old who received the Ad26.COV2.S COVID-19 vaccine or a placebo. The sample here was peripheral blood, taken in a trial of Ad26.COV2.S vaccine versus placebo. CDR3 region: CASSQGGGTGELFF. CDR3 nucleotide sequence: TGTGCCAGCAGCCAAGGTGGGGGCACCGGGGAGCTGTTTTTT.